The 8 T cell receptor beta chains given below trace back to one sample, sequenced in a study of T cell clonality in common variable immunodeficiency (dated by TCRdb to the mid-2010s). Receptor amplification or capture employed the immunoSEQ multiplex PCR assay. Entries here come from immuneACCESS through TCRdb and include only in-frame sequences with V and J called. Some clones fail to appear in such tables; in the studies checked, an unresolved V gene covers under half of the shortfall, and the cause of the remainder is unknown. The sample has approximately 81,000 clones on record, with no singletons. Around 0.82% of the sample belongs to the ten largest clones. The source material was peripheral blood mononuclear cells. The receptor source for this set is a person aged 18 to 70 in good health.

This clone was recorded many times. The read gets to within 3 residues of the CDR3 end, and the germline J gene fills in the rest. The chain recombines TRBV19 with TRBJ2-1; 7 positions match TRBD1. CDR3 length: 13 residues. CDR1 LNHDA and CDR2 SQIVND come from the germline V gene (reference sequence). V gave up 3 bases and J gave up 8 bases; unmatched junction bases: 4. The CDR3 spells CASSILTGDEQFF. The sequenced part of the CDR3 DNA is TGTGCCAGTAGTATCCTCACAGGGGATGAG.

This clone has a count of ten or more. Coverage ceases 3 residues before the CDR3 finishes, and the germline J gene fills in the end. V and J are TRBV5-4 and TRBJ2-1; no clear D. The V end was cut by 4 bases, the J end by 7 bases, with 9 bases between. Germline V lookup: CDR1 SGHNT, CDR2 YYREEE (reference sequence). The CDR3 is 12 amino acids. Partial CDR3 DNA: TGTGCCAGCAGCCCTAGTAGGAATGAG. Encoded protein: CASSPSRNE. The whole CDR3 is CASSPSRNEQFF.

In its sample, this clone was seen many times. The CDR3 end lies 3 residues beyond the end of the read and is filled in from the germline J gene. This chain uses TRBV6-4 with TRBJ2-3; weak D call: TRBD2 (5 bases). The V end lost 0 bases, the J end lost 3 bases, and 10 bases lay between the germline ends. CDR3 size: 15 residues. Germline CDR1 and CDR2: MRHNA and SNTAGT. Incomplete CDR3 DNA: TGTGCCAGCAGTGACTCGATATCGGGGACAGATACG. Its protein product is CASSDSISGTDT. The CDR3 in its entirety is CASSDSISGTDTQYF.

In this sample, this clone turned up many times. The sequence runs out 3 residues before the end of the CDR3; the remainder is reconstructed from the germline J gene. V usage is TRBV20-1 and J usage is TRBJ2-7, with 9 nucleotides matching TRBD2. After removal of 5 bases from V and 1 base from J, the junction contained 9 bases not matched to a gene. Germline V lookup: CDR1 DFQATT, CDR2 SNEGSKA (reference sequence). This CDR3 is built from 15 residues. The CDR3 sequence is CSAYNVAGGSYEQYF. The DNA read from the CDR3 is TGCAGTGCTTATAATGTCGCGGGAGGGTCCTACGAG.

This clone was recorded many times. The read terminates 3 residues before the CDR3 end, so the remaining end is supplied by the germline J gene. The rearrangement links TRBV19 to TRBJ1-5; TRBD1 aligns across 8 bases. The germline V gene has CDR1 LNHDA and CDR2 SQIVND (reference sequence). J gave up 1 base and V 4 bases, and 0 bases lay outside the gene matches. The CDR3 is 14 amino acids. The sequenced part of the CDR3 DNA is TGTGCCAGTAGTAGACAGGGGAGCAATCAGCCC. Translating it yields CASSRQGSNQP. The CDR3 in full is CASSRQGSNQPQHF. Using reference TRBV19 and TRBJ1-5 for the parts outside the CDR3, the full variable domain is DGGITQSPKYLFRKEGQNVTLSCEQNLNHDAMYWYRQDPGQGLRLIYYSQIVNDFQKGDIAEGYSVSREKKESFPLTVTSAQKNPTAFYLCASSRQGSNQPQHFGDGTRLSIL.

In its sample, this clone was seen many times. The chain's CDR3 is CASSSSQGASNEQFF. CDR3 DNA (partial): TGTGCCAGCAGCTCATCACAGGGGGCGAGCAATGAG. The chain has TRBV11-3 and TRBJ2-1, with 9 bases that match TRBD1. The read ends 3 residues early relative to the CDR3; the germline J gene fills the gap. This CDR3 comprises 15 residues. J lost 6 bases, V lost 4 bases, and 7 bases had no gene match. CDR1 and CDR2 from the germline V gene are SGHNT and YENEEA.

This clone was picked up many times. The read terminates 3 residues before the CDR3 end, so the remaining end is supplied by the germline J gene. The V call is TRBV19, the J call TRBJ1-5; TRBD1 might be the D (5 bases). Per the germline V gene, CDR1 is LNHDA and CDR2 is SQIVND (reference sequence). The CDR3 is made up of 16 amino acids. V was shortened by 5 bases and J by 2 bases, with 16 bases between the two germline ends. The CDR3 DNA, read in part, is TGTGCCAGTAGTCGATACGGAGGGGTAGGCAATCAGCCC. It encodes CASSRYGGVGNQP. The whole CDR3 reads CASSRYGGVGNQPQHF. The variable domain in full, with the rest retrieved from reference TRBV19 and TRBJ1-5, is DGGITQSPKYLFRKEGQNVTLSCEQNLNHDAMYWYRQDPGQGLRLIYYSQIVNDFQKGDIAEGYSVSREKKESFPLTVTSAQKNPTAFYLCASSRYGGVGNQPQHFGDGTRLSIL.

This clone showed up many times. The DNA ends 3 residues before the CDR3 does, and the rest of the CDR3 is filled in from the germline J gene. The chain carries TRBV5-5 and TRBJ1-1, with TRBD1 matching over 12 bases. Germline CDR1 SGHKS, CDR2 YYEKEE (reference sequence). The CDR3 totals 12 residues. V shed 7 bases and J 6 bases; nucleotides not matched to a gene: 1. The part of the CDR3 DNA that was read is TGTGCCAGCGGGACAGGGGGCGCTGAA. Its translation is CASGTGGAE. The full-length CDR3 reads as CASGTGGAEAFF. The full variable domain, with the rest looked up from reference TRBV5-5 and TRBJ1-1, is DAGVTQSPTHLIKTRGQQVTLRCSPISGHKSVSWYQQVLGQGPQFIFQYYEKEERGRGNFPDRFSARQFPNYSSELNVNALLLGDSALYLCASGTGGAEAFFGQGTRLTVV.